The rows below give T cell receptor beta chains drawn from one sample of a study of PD-1 blockade in classical Hodgkin lymphoma. Here immunoSEQ multiplex PCR was the method, and the copy in TCRdb shows in-frame clones only, minus some. The table records about 76,000 clones, roughly 90% of them present only once. The sequencing used peripheral blood mononuclear cells (PBMCs), collected at baseline. The receptors stem from a human donor with classical Hodgkin lymphoma. CDR3s include the opening cysteine and the closing phenylalanine or tryptophan. A D gene is named only where the DNA matches it firmly. The size of a clone is reported for some rows only, either as once, few or many, or as a class for expanded clones.

j_gene: TRBJ1-1; d_gene: TRBD1; abundance: NA; v_gene: TRBV4-1; CDR3aa: CASSQDPRQGVKNTEAFF; CDR3nt: TGCGCCAGCAGCCAAGATCCGAGACAGGGGGTAAAGAACACTGAAGCTTTCTTT
j_gene: TRBJ2-7; d_gene: TRBD1; abundance: NA; v_gene: TRBV27; CDR3aa: CASRTAAGRRGPTYEQYF; CDR3nt: TGTGCCAGCAGGACAGCAGCAGGGCGTAGGGGGCCTACCTACGAGCAGTACTTC
j_gene: TRBJ2-7; d_gene: TRBD1; abundance: NA; v_gene: TRBV10-3; CDR3aa: CAISQPGQGSYEQYF; CDR3nt: TGTGCCATCAGCCAGCCGGGACAGGGGTCCTACGAGCAGTACTTC
j_gene: TRBJ1-5; d_gene: NA; abundance: NA; v_gene: TRBV6-4; CDR3aa: CASCGTIDQPQHF; CDR3nt: TGTGCCAGCTGCGGGACAATCGATCAGCCCCAGCATTTT
j_gene: TRBJ2-3; d_gene: TRBD1; abundance: NA; v_gene: TRBV7-2; CDR3aa: CASSRQGAQYF; CDR3nt: TGTGCCAGCAGTCGACAGGGGGCGCAGTATTTT
j_gene: TRBJ2-7; d_gene: NA; abundance: NA; v_gene: TRBV14; CDR3aa: CASSQGYSTSYEQYF; CDR3nt: TGTGCCAGCAGCCAAGGTTACAGTACTTCCTACGAGCAGTACTTC
j_gene: TRBJ1-1; d_gene: NA; abundance: NA; v_gene: TRBV10-3; CDR3aa: CAIRDKLGGTEAFF; CDR3nt: TGTGCCATCAGAGACAAATTAGGGGGAACTGAAGCTTTCTTT
j_gene: TRBJ1-2; d_gene: NA; abundance: NA; v_gene: TRBV7-9; CDR3aa: CASSLVAGPNYGYTF; CDR3nt: TGTGCCAGCAGCTTAGTTGCCGGCCCTAACTATGGCTACACCTTC
j_gene: TRBJ2-4; d_gene: NA; abundance: NA; v_gene: TRBV30; CDR3aa: CAWSSGNQNIQYF; CDR3nt: TGTGCCTGGAGTTCAGGCAATCAAAACATTCAGTACTTC
j_gene: TRBJ1-1; d_gene: TRBD1; abundance: NA; v_gene: TRBV13; CDR3aa: CASSRQGITEAFF; CDR3nt: TGTGCCAGCAGCCGACAGGGGATAACTGAAGCTTTCTTT
j_gene: TRBJ1-3; d_gene: NA; abundance: NA; v_gene: TRBV18; CDR3aa: CASSPGISGNTIYF; CDR3nt: TGTGCCAGCTCCCCAGGTATCTCTGGAAACACCATATATTTT
j_gene: TRBJ2-1; d_gene: NA; abundance: NA; v_gene: TRBV29-1; CDR3aa: CSVEEQYGSYNEQFF; CDR3nt: TGCAGCGTTGAAGAACAGTATGGCTCCTACAATGAGCAGTTCTTC
j_gene: TRBJ2-2; d_gene: TRBD1; abundance: NA; v_gene: TRBV7-9; CDR3aa: CASSHRDRGWTGELFF; CDR3nt: TGTGCCAGCAGCCACCGGGACAGGGGGTGGACCGGGGAGCTGTTTTTT
j_gene: TRBJ1-1; d_gene: NA; abundance: NA; v_gene: TRBV5-4; CDR3aa: CASSLLKDSPEAFF; CDR3nt: TGTGCCAGCAGCCTACTTAAGGACAGCCCTGAAGCTTTCTTT
j_gene: TRBJ1-5; d_gene: NA; abundance: NA; v_gene: TRBV5-1; CDR3aa: CASSLEPSGNQPQHF; CDR3nt: TGCGCCAGCAGCTTGGAGCCCTCGGGGAATCAGCCCCAGCATTTT
j_gene: TRBJ1-5; d_gene: NA; abundance: NA; v_gene: TRBV6-5; CDR3aa: CASSSRGGNQPQHF; CDR3nt: TGTGCCAGCAGTTCGCGAGGTGGCAATCAGCCCCAGCATTTT
j_gene: TRBJ2-7; d_gene: TRBD2; abundance: NA; v_gene: TRBV20-1; CDR3aa: CSATPAGVEYF; CDR3nt: TGCAGTGCGACCCCGGCGGGGGTGGAATACTTC
j_gene: TRBJ2-3; d_gene: NA; abundance: NA; v_gene: TRBV28; CDR3aa: CASTDTGSWNTDTQYF; CDR3nt: TGTGCCAGCACCGATACGGGGTCTTGGAACACAGATACGCAGTATTTT
j_gene: TRBJ1-5; d_gene: NA; abundance: NA; v_gene: TRBV2; CDR3aa: CASSEAGVPGRPQHF; CDR3nt: TGTGCCAGCAGTGAAGCGGGGGTGCCCGGGAGGCCCCAGCATTTT
j_gene: TRBJ2-3; d_gene: NA; abundance: NA; v_gene: TRBV4-1; CDR3aa: CASSQSGRVSADTQYF; CDR3nt: TGCGCCAGCAGCCAATCGGGAAGGGTAAGCGCAGATACGCAGTATTTT
j_gene: TRBJ1-2; d_gene: NA; abundance: NA; v_gene: TRBV2; CDR3aa: CASRVTASANYGYTF; CDR3nt: TGTGCCAGCAGAGTTACAGCCTCGGCTAACTATGGCTACACCTTC
j_gene: TRBJ1-2; d_gene: NA; abundance: once; v_gene: TRBV5-4; CDR3aa: CASSARDGINYGYTF; CDR3nt: TGTGCCAGCAGCGCCCGGGACGGAATCAACTATGGCTACACCTTC
j_gene: TRBJ2-7; d_gene: TRBD1; abundance: NA; v_gene: TRBV11-3; CDR3aa: CASSSGGNPYEQYF; CDR3nt: TGTGCCAGCAGCTCAGGGGGAAACCCGTACGAGCAGTACTTC
j_gene: TRBJ1-1; d_gene: TRBD1; abundance: NA; v_gene: TRBV4-1; CDR3aa: CASSRSTGVNTEAFF; CDR3nt: TGCGCCAGCAGCCGATCTACAGGGGTCAACACTGAAGCTTTCTTT
j_gene: TRBJ2-4; d_gene: TRBD2; abundance: NA; v_gene: TRBV18; CDR3aa: CASSPLAPLAGARENIQYF; CDR3nt: TGTGCCAGCTCACCACTAGCGCCGCTAGCGGGCGCCAGGGAAAACATTCAGTACTTC
j_gene: TRBJ2-1; d_gene: TRBD2; abundance: NA; v_gene: TRBV13; CDR3aa: CASSPGLAGGPEQFF; CDR3nt: TGTGCCAGCAGCCCCGGGTTAGCGGGAGGGCCCGAGCAGTTCTTC
j_gene: TRBJ1-4; d_gene: TRBD1; abundance: NA; v_gene: TRBV16; CDR3aa: CASSQPDRGEIGEKLFF; CDR3nt: TGTGCCAGCAGCCAACCAGACAGGGGGGAGATTGGTGAAAAACTGTTTTTT
j_gene: TRBJ1-2; d_gene: NA; abundance: NA; v_gene: TRBV15; CDR3aa: CATSPEGGNYGYTF; CDR3nt: TGTGCCACCAGCCCCGAGGGAGGCAACTATGGCTACACCTTC
j_gene: TRBJ2-7; d_gene: TRBD2; abundance: NA; v_gene: TRBV5-1; CDR3aa: CASSLKGGSLYEQYF; CDR3nt: TGCGCCAGCAGCTTGAAGGGCGGGAGTCTGTACGAGCAGTACTTC
j_gene: TRBJ2-7; d_gene: NA; abundance: NA; v_gene: TRBV6-5; CDR3aa: CASSYSSAGPREQYF; CDR3nt: TGTGCCAGCAGTTACTCGTCGGCAGGGCCTCGCGAGCAGTACTTC
j_gene: TRBJ1-2; d_gene: NA; abundance: NA; v_gene: TRBV7-2; CDR3aa: CASSLEGGYYGYTF; CDR3nt: TGTGCCAGCAGCTTAGAGGGGGGATACTATGGCTACACCTTC
j_gene: TRBJ1-1; d_gene: NA; abundance: few; v_gene: TRBV6-5; CDR3aa: CASSYLQGNTEAFF; CDR3nt: TGTGCCAGCAGTTACCTACAGGGGAACACTGAAGCTTTCTTT